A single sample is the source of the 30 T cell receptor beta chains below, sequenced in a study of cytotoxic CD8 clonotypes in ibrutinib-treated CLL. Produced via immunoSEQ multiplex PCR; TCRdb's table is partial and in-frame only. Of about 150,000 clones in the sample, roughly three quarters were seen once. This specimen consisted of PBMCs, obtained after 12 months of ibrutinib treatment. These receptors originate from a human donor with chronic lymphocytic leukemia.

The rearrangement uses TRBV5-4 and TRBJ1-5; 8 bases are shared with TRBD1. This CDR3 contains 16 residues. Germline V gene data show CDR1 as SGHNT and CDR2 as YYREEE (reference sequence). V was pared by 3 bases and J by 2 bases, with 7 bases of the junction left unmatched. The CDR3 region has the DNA TGTGCCAGCAGCTGGAAGGACAGGGCCGGCAATCAGCCCCAGCATTTT. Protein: CASSWKDRAGNQPQHF.

The CDR3: CASGQGSIYEQYF. DNA of the CDR3: TGTGCCAGCGGACAGGGGTCTATCTACGAGCAGTACTTC. This sequence joins TRBV19 and TRBJ2-7; TRBD1 matches at 9 bases. The CDR3 has 13 amino acids. Germline-derived CDR1 and CDR2 are LNHDA and SQIVND (reference sequence). With V trimmed by 9 bases and J by 3 bases, 6 bases remained unmatched. Based on the CDR3 plus reference TRBV19 and TRBJ2-7, the full variable domain is DGGITQSPKYLFRKEGQNVTLSCEQNLNHDAMYWYRQDPGQGLRLIYYSQIVNDFQKGDIAEGYSVSREKKESFPLTVTSAQKNPTAFYLCASGQGSIYEQYFGPGTRLTVT.

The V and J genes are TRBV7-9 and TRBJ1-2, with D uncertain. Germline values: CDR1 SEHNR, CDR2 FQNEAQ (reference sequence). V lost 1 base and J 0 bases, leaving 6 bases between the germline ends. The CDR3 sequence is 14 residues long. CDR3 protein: CASSLEWANYGYTF. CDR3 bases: TGTGCCAGCAGCTTAGAGTGGGCTAACTATGGCTACACCTTC.

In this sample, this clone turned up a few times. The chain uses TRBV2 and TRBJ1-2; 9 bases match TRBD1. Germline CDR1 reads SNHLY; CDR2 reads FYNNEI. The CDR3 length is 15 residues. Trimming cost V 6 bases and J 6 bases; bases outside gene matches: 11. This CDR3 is CASSRDRDPLDGYTF. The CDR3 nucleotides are TGTGCCAGCAGCCGGGACAGGGATCCTTTGGATGGCTACACCTTC.

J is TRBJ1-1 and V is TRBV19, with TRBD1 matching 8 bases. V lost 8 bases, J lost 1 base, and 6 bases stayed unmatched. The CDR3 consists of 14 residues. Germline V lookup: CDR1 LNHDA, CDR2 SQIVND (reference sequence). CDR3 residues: CASGGQGKNTEAFF. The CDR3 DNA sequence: TGTGCCAGTGGCGGACAGGGAAAGAACACTGAAGCTTTCTTT.

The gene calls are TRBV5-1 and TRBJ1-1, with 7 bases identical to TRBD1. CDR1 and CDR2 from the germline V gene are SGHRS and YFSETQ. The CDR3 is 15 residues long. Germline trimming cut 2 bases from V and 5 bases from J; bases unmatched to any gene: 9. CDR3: CASSFSGTEGTEAFF. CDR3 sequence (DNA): TGCGCCAGCAGCTTTTCCGGGACAGAAGGTACTGAAGCTTTCTTT.

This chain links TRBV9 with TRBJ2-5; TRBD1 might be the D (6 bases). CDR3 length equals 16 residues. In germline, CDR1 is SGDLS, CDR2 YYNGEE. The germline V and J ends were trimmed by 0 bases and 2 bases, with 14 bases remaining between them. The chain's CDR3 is CASSVGASTGQETQYF. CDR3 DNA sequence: TGTGCCAGCAGCGTAGGAGCGTCGACAGGTCAAGAGACCCAGTACTTC.

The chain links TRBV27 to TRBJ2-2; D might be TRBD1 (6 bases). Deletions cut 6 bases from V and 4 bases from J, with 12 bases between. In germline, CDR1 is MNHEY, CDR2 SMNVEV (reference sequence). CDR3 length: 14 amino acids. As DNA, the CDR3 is TGTGCCAGCAGGAGGGGGTGGACCACCGGGGAGCTGTTTTTT. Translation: CASRRGWTTGELFF.

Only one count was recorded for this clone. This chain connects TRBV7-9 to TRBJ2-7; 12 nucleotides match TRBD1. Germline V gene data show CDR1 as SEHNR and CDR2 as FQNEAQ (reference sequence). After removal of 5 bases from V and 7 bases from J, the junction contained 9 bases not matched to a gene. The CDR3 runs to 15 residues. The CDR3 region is CASSITGQGAREQYF. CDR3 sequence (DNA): TGTGCCAGCAGCATCACGGGACAGGGGGCTCGGGAGCAGTACTTC. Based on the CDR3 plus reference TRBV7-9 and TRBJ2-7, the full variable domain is DTGVSQNPRHKITKRGQNVTFRCDPISEHNRLYWYRQTLGQGPEFLTYFQNEAQLEKSRLLSDRFSAERPKGSFSTLEIQRTEQGDSAMYLCASSITGQGAREQYFGPGTRLTVT.

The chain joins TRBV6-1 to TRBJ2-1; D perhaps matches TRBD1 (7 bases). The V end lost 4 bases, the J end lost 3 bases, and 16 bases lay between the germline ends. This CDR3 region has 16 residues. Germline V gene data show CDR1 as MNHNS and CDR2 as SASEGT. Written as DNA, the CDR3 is TGTGCCAGCAGTGTCAGGGGGGTAGCCGTCTACAATGAGCAGTTCTTC. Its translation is CASSVRGVAVYNEQFF.

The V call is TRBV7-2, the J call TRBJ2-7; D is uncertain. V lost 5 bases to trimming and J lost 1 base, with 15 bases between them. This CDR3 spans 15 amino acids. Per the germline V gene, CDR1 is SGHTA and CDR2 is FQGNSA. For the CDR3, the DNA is TGTGCCAGCAGCCCACAGACCGGTTTGTCCTACGAGCAGTACTTC. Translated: CASSPQTGLSYEQYF.

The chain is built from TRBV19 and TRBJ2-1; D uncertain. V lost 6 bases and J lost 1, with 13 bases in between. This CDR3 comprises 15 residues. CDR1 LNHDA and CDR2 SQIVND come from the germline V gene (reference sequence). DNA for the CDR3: TGTGCCAGTAGCCCCCAGACTCAGTCCTACAATGAGCAGTTCTTC. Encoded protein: CASSPQTQSYNEQFF.

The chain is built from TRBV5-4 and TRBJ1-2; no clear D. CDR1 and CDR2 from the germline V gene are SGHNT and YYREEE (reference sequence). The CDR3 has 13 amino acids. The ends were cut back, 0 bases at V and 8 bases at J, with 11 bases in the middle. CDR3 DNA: TGTGCCAGCAGCTTGGCTACAGAGGAAGGCTACACCTTC. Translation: CASSLATEEGYTF.

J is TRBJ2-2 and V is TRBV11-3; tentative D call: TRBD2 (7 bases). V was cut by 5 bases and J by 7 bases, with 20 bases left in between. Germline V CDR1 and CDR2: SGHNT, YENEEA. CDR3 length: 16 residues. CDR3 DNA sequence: TGTGCCAGCAGCCCCCGTGCGGGGGCGGCTAACGGGGAGCTGTTTTTT. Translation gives CASSPRAGAANGELFF.

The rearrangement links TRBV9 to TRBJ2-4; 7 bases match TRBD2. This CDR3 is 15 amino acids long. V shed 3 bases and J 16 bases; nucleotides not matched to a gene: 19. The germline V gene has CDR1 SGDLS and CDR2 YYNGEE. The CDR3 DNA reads TGTGCCAGCAGCGACCGCGGCTTATTACTAGCGTGGGAATACTTC. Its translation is CASSDRGLLLAWEYF.

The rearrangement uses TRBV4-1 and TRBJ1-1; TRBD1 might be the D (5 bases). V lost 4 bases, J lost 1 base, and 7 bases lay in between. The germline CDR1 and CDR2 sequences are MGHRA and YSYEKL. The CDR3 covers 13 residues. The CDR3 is CASSRDRNTEAFF. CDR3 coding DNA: TGCGCCAGCAGCCGTGACAGGAACACTGAAGCTTTCTTT.

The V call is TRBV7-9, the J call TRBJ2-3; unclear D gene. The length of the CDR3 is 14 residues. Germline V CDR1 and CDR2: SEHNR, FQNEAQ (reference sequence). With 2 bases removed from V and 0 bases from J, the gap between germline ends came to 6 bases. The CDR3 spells CASSLTQSTDTQYF. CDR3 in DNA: TGTGCCAGCAGCTTAACCCAGAGCACAGATACGCAGTATTTT.

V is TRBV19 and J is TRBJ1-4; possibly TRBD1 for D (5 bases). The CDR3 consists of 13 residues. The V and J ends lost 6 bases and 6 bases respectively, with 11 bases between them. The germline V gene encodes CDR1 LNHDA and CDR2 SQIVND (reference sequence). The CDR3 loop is CASSRDRDEKLFF. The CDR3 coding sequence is TGTGCCAGTAGCCGGGACCGAGATGAAAAACTGTTTTTT.

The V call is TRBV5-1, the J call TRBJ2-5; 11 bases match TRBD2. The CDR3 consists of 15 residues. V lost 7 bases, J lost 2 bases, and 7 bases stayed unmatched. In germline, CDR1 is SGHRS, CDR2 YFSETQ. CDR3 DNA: TGCGCCAGCGCCCCTTTAGCGGGAGGGCAAGAGACCCAGTACTTC. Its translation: CASAPLAGGQETQYF.

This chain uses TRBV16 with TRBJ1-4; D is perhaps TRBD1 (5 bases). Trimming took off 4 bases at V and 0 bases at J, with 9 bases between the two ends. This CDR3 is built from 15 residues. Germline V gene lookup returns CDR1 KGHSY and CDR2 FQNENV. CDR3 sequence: CASSLGTATNEKLFF. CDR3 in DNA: TGTGCCAGCAGCCTCGGGACGGCAACTAATGAAAAACTGTTTTTT.

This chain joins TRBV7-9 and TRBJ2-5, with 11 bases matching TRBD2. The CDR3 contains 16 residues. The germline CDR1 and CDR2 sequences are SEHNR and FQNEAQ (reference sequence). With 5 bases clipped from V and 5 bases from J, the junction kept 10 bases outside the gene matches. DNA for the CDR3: TGTGCCAGCAGCCTTACTCTAGCGGGAGGTTCTGAGACCCAGTACTTC. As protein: CASSLTLAGGSETQYF. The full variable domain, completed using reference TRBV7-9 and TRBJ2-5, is DTGVSQNPRHKITKRGQNVTFRCDPISEHNRLYWYRQTLGQGPEFLTYFQNEAQLEKSRLLSDRFSAERPKGSFSTLEIQRTEQGDSAMYLCASSLTLAGGSETQYFGPGTRLLVL.

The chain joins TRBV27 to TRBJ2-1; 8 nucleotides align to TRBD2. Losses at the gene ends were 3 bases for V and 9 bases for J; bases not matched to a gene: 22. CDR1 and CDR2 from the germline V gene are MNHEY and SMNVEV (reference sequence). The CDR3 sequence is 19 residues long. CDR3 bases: TGTGCCAGCAGTTTCTCAGCCCACCCGGTCGCAGCGGGAGTTGGTGAGCAGTTCTTC. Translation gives CASSFSAHPVAAGVGEQFF.

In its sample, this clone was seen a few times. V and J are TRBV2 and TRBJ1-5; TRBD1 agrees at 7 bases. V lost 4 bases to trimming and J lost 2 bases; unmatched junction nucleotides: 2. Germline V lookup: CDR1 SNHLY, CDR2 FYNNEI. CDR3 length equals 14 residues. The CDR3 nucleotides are TGTGCCAGCAGTGCAGGACAGGGCAATCAGCCCCAGCATTTT. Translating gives CASSAGQGNQPQHF.

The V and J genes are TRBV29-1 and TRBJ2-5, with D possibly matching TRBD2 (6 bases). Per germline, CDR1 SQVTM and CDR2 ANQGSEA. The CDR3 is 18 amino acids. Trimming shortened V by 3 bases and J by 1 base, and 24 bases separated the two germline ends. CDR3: CSVEGRGVPSAIQETQYF. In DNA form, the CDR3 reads TGCAGCGTTGAGGGTAGAGGGGTTCCTAGCGCAATCCAAGAGACCCAGTACTTC.

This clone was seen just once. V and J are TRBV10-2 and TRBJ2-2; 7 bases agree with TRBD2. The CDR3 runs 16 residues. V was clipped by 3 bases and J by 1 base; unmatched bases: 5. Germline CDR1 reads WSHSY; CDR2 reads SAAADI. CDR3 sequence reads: CASSELLAGNTGELFF. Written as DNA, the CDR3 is TGCGCCAGCAGTGAACTATTAGCGGGGAACACCGGGGAGCTGTTTTTT.

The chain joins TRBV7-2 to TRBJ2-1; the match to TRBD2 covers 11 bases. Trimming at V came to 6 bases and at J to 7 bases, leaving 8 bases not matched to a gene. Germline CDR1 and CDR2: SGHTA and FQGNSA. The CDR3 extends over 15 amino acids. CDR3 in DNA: TGTGCCAGCAGTCCTACTAGCGGGAGTGGTAATGAGCAGTTCTTC. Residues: CASSPTSGSGNEQFF. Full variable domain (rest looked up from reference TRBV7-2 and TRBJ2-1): GAGVSQSPSNKVTEKGKDVELRCDPISGHTALYWYRQSLGQGLEFLIYFQGNSAPDKSGLPSDRFSAERTGGSVSTLTIQRTQQEDSAVYLCASSPTSGSGNEQFFGPGTRLTVL.

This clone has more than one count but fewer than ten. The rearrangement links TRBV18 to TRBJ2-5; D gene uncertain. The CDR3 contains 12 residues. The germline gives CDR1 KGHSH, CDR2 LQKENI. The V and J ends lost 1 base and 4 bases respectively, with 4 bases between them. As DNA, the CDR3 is TGTGCCAGCTCACCACAGATAGAGACCCAGTACTTC. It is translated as CASSPQIETQYF.

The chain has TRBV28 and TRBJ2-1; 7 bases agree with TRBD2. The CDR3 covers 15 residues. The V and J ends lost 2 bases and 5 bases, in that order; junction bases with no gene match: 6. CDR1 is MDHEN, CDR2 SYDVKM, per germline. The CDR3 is CASSLGRVFDNEQFF. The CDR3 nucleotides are TGTGCCAGCAGTTTAGGGAGGGTATTCGACAATGAGCAGTTCTTC.

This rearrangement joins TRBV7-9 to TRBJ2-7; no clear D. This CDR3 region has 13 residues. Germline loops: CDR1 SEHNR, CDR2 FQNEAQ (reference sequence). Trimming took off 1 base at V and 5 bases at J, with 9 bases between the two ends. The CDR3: CASSLEKGNEQYF. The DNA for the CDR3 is TGTGCCAGCAGCTTAGAGAAGGGAAACGAGCAGTACTTC.

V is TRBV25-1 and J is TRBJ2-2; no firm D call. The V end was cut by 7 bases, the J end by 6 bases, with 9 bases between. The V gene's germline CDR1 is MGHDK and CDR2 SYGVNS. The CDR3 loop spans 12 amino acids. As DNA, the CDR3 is TGTGCCAGCAACTTCAGTCCCGGGGAGCTGTTTTTT. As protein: CASNFSPGELFF.